This TCR beta chain was retrieved from a study of shared clonotypes between healthy human individuals. At the level of the study: Per-donor plates numbered three CD4 naive, three CD4 memory, two CD8 naive and one CD8 memory.

Trimming cost V 0 bases and J 7 bases, with 11 bases left between them. This CDR3 has 14 residues. Germline assignment: CDR1 SGHNT and CDR2 YYREEE (reference sequence). The table came from immunoSEQ multiplex PCR; TCRdb's copy has only in-frame clones and leaves some out. This sample has about 1.1 million clones, with around 78% found just once. The TCR sequence derives from a man between 18 and 29 years old in good health. Some clones in this sample may be carry-over from other donors' samples. The V gene is TRBV5-4, the J gene TRBJ2-4, with unresolved D. The specimen sequenced was memory CD4+ T cells from PBMCs. Subset given: CD45RA-negative fraction. CDR3 in amino acids: CASSLAFGENIQYF. The CDR3 bases are TGTGCCAGCAGCTTGGCTTTTGGAGAGAACATTCAGTACTTC.